This T cell receptor beta chain was obtained from a study of cytomegalovirus exposure and HLA in healthy donors. Germline CDR1 LGHNT, CDR2 FRNRAP. The ends lost 2 bases at V and 5 bases at J; junction bases unmatched: 1. The CDR3 runs to 13 residues. These donors were members of the approximately 110-subject validation cohort, a group separate from the approximately 700-subject first cohort. In the case of this clone: Antigen unknown.

Overall study results and limits: First-cohort TCR clusters were later found to tend to co-occur in the 120 or so validation repertoires. CMV antigen specificity was confirmed in vitro for a few CMV-associated chains.

Assay: immunoSEQ multiplex PCR; the TCRdb copy retains only in-frame clones and omits some. The sample lists some 56,000 clones, more than 80% occurring once. The rearrangement links TRBV12-5 to TRBJ2-5, with TRBD2 matching over 8 bases. Sequenced: PBMCs. The receptor's source is a man in his late teens or twenties in good health and CMV-seronegative. CDR3 sequence reads: CASGLSGGETQYF. The CDR3, as DNA: TGTGCTAGTGGTTTGTCGGGGGGGGAGACCCAGTACTTC.